The present T cell receptor (beta chain) was sequenced within a study of T cells in women clearing cervical HPV infection. CDR1 and CDR2 from the germline V gene are DFQATT and SNEGSKA (reference sequence). V dropped 3 bases and J dropped 7 bases, with 21 bases sitting between them. The CDR3 is 15 amino acids. With respect to this clone: Its antigen is undetermined. The read terminates 3 residues before the CDR3 end, so the remaining end is supplied by the germline J gene.

Method: immunoSEQ multiplex PCR; TCRdb's copy keeps in-frame clones and lacks some. This repertoire includes some 21,000 clones. Study outcomes and limitations: TRBV6-7 abundance was lower in cases than controls (approximately 0.1% versus 0.17%).

The rearrangement joins TRBV20-1 to TRBJ2-5; possibly TRBD1 for D (6 bases). The source of this sequence is a woman aged 18 to 75 with a cervical HPV16 infection that either progressed to CIN3+ or cleared (not recorded which). The sample taken for sequencing was blood buffy coat. Incomplete CDR3 DNA: TGCAGTGCTAGTCCCGATGAGATTAGCAGGGGGACC. This gives the protein CSASPDEISRGT. The whole CDR3 protein reads CSASPDEISRGTQYF.